The 10 T cell receptor beta chains below all came from one sample that was sequenced in a study of T cells in Graves' hyperthyroidism and ophthalmopathy. It was RNA transcripts that yielded the amplified TCR beta CDR3 regions. An initial round of RT-PCR targeting the TCR CDR3 relied on the HTBI primer set. TCRdb re-derived calls from the multiplex PCR reads in MiXCR, one entry per CDR3 protein. The sample has 300,000 to 450,000 distinct CDR3 sequences, about 14% seen once; the top ten hold 15% to 20%. The specimen sequenced was blood. The receptors stem from a woman in her 30s with Graves' ophthalmopathy.

This clonotype was counted ten times or more. The V and J genes are TRBV7-3 and TRBJ2-3; 8 bases align to TRBD1. From germline, CDR1 is SGHTA and CDR2 FQGTGA. This CDR3 comprises 14 residues. J lost 2 bases, V lost 7 bases, and 5 bases had no gene match. The CDR3 DNA reads TGTGCCAGCACGGCGGGACAGGTCACAGATACGCAGTATTTT. It is translated as CASTAGQVTDTQYF.

The table lists this clonotype with many counts. CDR3: CSARGDTNEKLFF. The CDR3 DNA sequence: TGCAGTGCTCGTGGGGACACAAACGAAAAACTGTTTTTT. The chain employs TRBV20-1 and TRBJ1-4, with D possibly TRBD1 on 6 matching bases. This CDR3 region has 13 residues. With 5 bases removed from V and 8 bases from J, the gap between germline ends came to 15 bases. Germline CDR1 and CDR2: DFQATT and SNEGSKA (reference sequence).

The rearrangement uses TRBV27 and TRBJ1-1; no reliable D call. This CDR3 contains 15 residues. CDR1 is MNHEY, CDR2 SMNVEV, per germline (reference sequence). Trimming took off 9 bases at V and 0 bases at J, with 17 bases between the two ends. CDR3 DNA: TGTGCCAGAAGCCTGTCCCCAGGTGTGAACACTGAAGCTTTCTTT. Its translation: CARSLSPGVNTEAFF.

In its sample, this clonotype was seen many times. The chain links TRBV3-1 to TRBJ2-5; D unclear. The CDR3 sequence is 12 residues long. Germline CDR1 is LGHDT and CDR2 is YNNKEL (reference sequence). With 3 bases removed from V and 4 bases from J, the gap between germline ends came to 6 bases. CDR3 residues: CASSHQGETQYF. CDR3 in DNA: TGTGCCAGCAGCCATCAAGGAGAGACCCAGTACTTC.

Remarks on this clonotype: Since a much larger clone is just one base distant, this may be a read error. V and J are TRBV18 and TRBJ2-5, with unresolved D. Germline CDR1 KGHSH, CDR2 LQKENI. The length of the CDR3 is 16 residues. The V gene lost 2 bases and the J gene lost 5 bases, with 18 bases spanning the gap. CDR3 region: CASSPSGWARPETQYF. The DNA for the CDR3 is TGTGCCAGCTCACCATCGGGTTGGGCTAGACCGGAGACCCAGTACTTC.

This sequence joins TRBV12-3 or TRBV12-4 and TRBJ2-1, with 8 bases matching TRBD2. Trimming took 3 bases from V and 8 from J; bases not matched to a gene: 9. The CDR3 is made up of 15 amino acids. In nucleotides, the CDR3 is TGTGCCAGCAGTTTCGGGACTAGGGTTAACGATGAGCAGTTCTTC. Amino acid sequence: CASSFGTRVNDEQFF.

This clonotype showed up many times. V gene TRBV28 combines with J gene TRBJ1-6; 9 bases align to TRBD1. After removal of 2 bases from V and 6 bases from J, the junction contained 5 bases not matched to a gene. From germline, CDR1 is MDHEN and CDR2 SYDVKM. The CDR3 spans 16 residues. CDR3 protein: CASSLGTGRLNSPLHF. The CDR3 nucleotides are TGTGCCAGCAGTTTAGGGACAGGGCGACTTAATTCACCCCTCCACTTT.

At least ten counts were recorded for this clonotype. V gene TRBV28 combines with J gene TRBJ1-5; TRBD1 matches at 7 bases. Per germline, CDR1 MDHEN and CDR2 SYDVKM. Unmatched junction bases numbered 10, after V lost 6 bases and J lost 5 bases. This CDR3 contains 15 residues. This CDR3 reads CASRPTQGLYQPQHF. The CDR3 DNA reads as TGTGCCAGCAGGCCTACACAGGGGCTATATCAGCCCCAGCATTTT.

In its sample, this clonotype was seen a few times. The genes are TRBV27 and TRBJ2-3; TRBD2 matches at 8 bases. V shed 4 bases and J 1 base; nucleotides not matched to a gene: 4. Germline V gene lookup returns CDR1 MNHEY and CDR2 SMNVEV (reference sequence). The CDR3 loop spans 15 amino acids. CDR3 residues: CASSYARGGTDTQYF. CDR3 DNA: TGTGCCAGCAGTTATGCGCGGGGGGGCACAGATACGCAGTATTTT.

This chain joins TRBV5-1 and TRBJ1-1, with TRBD1 as a possible D gene (6 bases). V lost 0 bases and J 4 bases, leaving 13 bases between the germline ends. Germline V gene data show CDR1 as SGHRS and CDR2 as YFSETQ. This CDR3 comprises 15 residues. The CDR3 DNA reads as TGCGCCAGCAGCTTGGAGATCCCGGGGGCCACTGAAGCTTTCTTT. Its protein product is CASSLEIPGATEAFF.